This T cell receptor beta chain is drawn from a study of T cell repertoires in cytomegalovirus infection. TCRdb reprocessed the reads with MiXCR, giving one entry per CDR3 protein. In the table there are 150,000 or so distinct CDR3 sequences, less than 25% of which are singletons. Remarks on this clonotype: What it binds is not known.

The specimen comprised CD8+ T cells from cultured PBMCs, sampled from culture after CMV antigen stimulation. The source is a human donor in good health (CMV status not recorded). Some clones in this sample may be carry-over from other donors' samples.

The CDR3 sequence is CASSKTSYNEQFF. The CDR3 DNA reads TGTGCCAGCAGCAAGACCAGTTACAATGAGCAGTTCTTC. This sequence joins TRBV11-3 and TRBJ2-1; D unresolved. CDR1 is SGHNT and CDR2 is YENEEA in the germline V gene. The V and J ends lost 5 bases and 4 bases respectively, with 9 bases between them. The CDR3 sequence is 13 residues long.